Listed below are T cell receptor beta chains from one sample, sequenced in a study of T cells in localized non-small cell lung cancer. Profiled with immunoSEQ multiplex PCR; TCRdb holds only in-frame clones, not every one. The table includes tens of thousands of clones, roughly 90% detected once. Here the sequenced sample was peripheral blood, taken before any cancer treatment. The receptor source for this set is a woman aged 40 to 75 with stage I lung adenocarcinoma. Each CDR3 is given with its conserved first and last residue. D genes are given only for firm matches. Rows may omit the clone size; those that give it use once, few, many or a size class.

NA,TRBJ2-2,TRBV5-1,TRBD1,CASGKGQLNIGELFF,TGCGCCAGCGGAAAGGGACAGTTGAACATCGGGGAGCTGTTTTTT
NA,TRBJ2-7,TRBV27,TRBD2,CASSSRLAGDHEQYF,TGTGCCAGCAGTTCCCGACTAGCGGGAGATCACGAGCAGTACTTC
NA,TRBJ2-7,TRBV7-8,NA,CASSPRDWEQYF,TGTGCCAGCAGCCCCCGGGACTGGGAGCAGTACTTC
NA,TRBJ1-1,TRBV11-2,TRBD1,CASSTGQHNTEAFF,TGTGCCAGCAGCACGGGACAGCATAACACTGAAGCTTTCTTT
NA,TRBJ2-7,TRBV21-1,NA,CASSNGPLGRAGAKYEQYF,TGTGCCAGCAGCAACGGGCCCCTCGGCCGAGCGGGCGCGAAATACGAGCAGTACTTC
NA,TRBJ1-1,TRBV6-6,NA,CASSWRPENTEAFF,TGTGCCAGCAGTTGGAGACCAGAGAACACTGAAGCTTTCTTT
NA,TRBJ2-3,TRBV9,NA,CASSVQKDTDTQYF,TGTGCCAGCAGCGTACAGAAAGACACAGATACGCAGTATTTT
NA,TRBJ2-1,TRBV6-1,NA,CASSEPGLNEQFF,TGTGCCAGCAGTGAACCGGGTTTGAATGAGCAGTTCTTC
NA,TRBJ2-5,TRBV5-1,TRBD2,CASSLQRGAGETQYF,TGCGCCAGCAGCTTGCAGCGGGGGGCAGGAGAGACCCAGTACTTC
few,TRBJ2-7,TRBV7-8,NA,CASSPGGDIAYEQYF,TGTGCCAGCAGCCCCGGCGGGGACATAGCCTACGAGCAGTACTTC
NA,TRBJ2-5,TRBV5-4,TRBD2,CASSLPGGQETQYF,TGTGCCAGCAGCTTGCCGGGGGGACAAGAGACCCAGTACTTC
NA,TRBJ2-1,TRBV2,NA,CASSGSINEQFF,TGTGCCAGCAGTGGTTCTATTAATGAGCAGTTCTTC
NA,TRBJ2-3,TRBV28,TRBD2,CASSPYGLAVTDTQYF,TGTGCCAGCAGTCCATACGGACTAGCGGTCACAGATACGCAGTATTTT
NA,TRBJ2-3,TRBV18,NA,CASSPGLAAPTDTQYF,TGTGCCAGCTCACCGGGATTGGCGGCACCCACAGATACGCAGTATTTT
NA,TRBJ2-1,TRBV2,TRBD2,CASKRTSPVDEQFF,TGTGCCAGCAAGAGGACTAGCCCGGTCGATGAGCAGTTCTTC
once,TRBJ2-7,TRBV2,NA,CASSEVRLMVFNEQYF,TGTGCCAGCAGTGAAGTAAGGCTCATGGTTTTCAACGAGCAGTACTTC
NA,TRBJ1-2,TRBV18,NA,CASSPPQGTYGYTF,TGTGCCAGCTCACCTCCGCAGGGGACCTATGGCTACACCTTC
NA,TRBJ2-7,TRBV11-2,NA,CASSLGPGKAYEQYF,TGTGCCAGCAGCTTAGGCCCCGGTAAGGCCTACGAGCAGTACTTC
NA,TRBJ1-1,TRBV19,NA,CASSVWRGNTEAFF,TGTGCCAGTAGTGTATGGAGGGGAAACACTGAAGCTTTCTTT
NA,TRBJ2-1,TRBV18,NA,CASSLAWDRYNEQFF,TGTGCCAGCTCACTAGCCTGGGACCGTTACAATGAGCAGTTCTTC
NA,TRBJ1-2,TRBV2,NA,CASSGITLEGYTF,TGTGCCAGCAGTGGCATAACATTAGAAGGCTACACCTTC
once,TRBJ2-3,TRBV7-2,TRBD2,CASSDSGSVQYF,TGTGCCAGCAGCGATAGCGGGAGCGTGCAGTATTTT
NA,TRBJ1-4,TRBV14,NA,CASSHEGRNNEKLFF,TGTGCCAGCAGCCATGAAGGGCGGAATAATGAAAAACTGTTTTTT
NA,TRBJ1-2,TRBV7-9,NA,CASSLVRDSGYTF,TGTGCCAGCAGCTTAGTCAGGGATAGCGGCTACACCTTC
NA,TRBJ1-3,TRBV7-8,TRBD1,CASSLRDRGAISGNTIYF,TGTGCCAGCAGCCTCCGGGACAGGGGGGCGATCTCTGGAAACACCATATATTTT
NA,TRBJ1-1,TRBV7-9,NA,CASSLKRDEAFF,TGTGCCAGCAGCTTAAAACGAGATGAAGCTTTCTTT
NA,TRBJ2-7,TRBV6-6,TRBD2,CASSHLTSGDPYEQYF,TGTGCCAGCAGCCATCTGACTAGCGGGGACCCCTACGAGCAGTACTTC
NA,TRBJ2-7,TRBV11-2,TRBD1,CASSPRAGQGVYEQYF,TGTGCCAGCAGCCCCCGCGCGGGACAGGGGGTATACGAGCAGTACTTC
few,TRBJ1-2,TRBV27,NA,CASSLRGRGYGYTF,TGTGCCAGCAGTTTACGGGGGCGCGGGTATGGCTACACCTTC
NA,TRBJ2-3,TRBV11-2,TRBD2,CASSPNAGGPTDTQYF,TGTGCCAGCAGCCCCAACGCGGGGGGGCCAACAGATACGCAGTATTTT
few,TRBJ1-1,TRBV2,NA,CASSVGVATEAFF,TGTGCCAGCAGTGTGGGTGTCGCCACTGAAGCTTTCTTT
NA,TRBJ2-2,TRBV9,NA,CASSPLTATGELFF,TGTGCCAGCAGCCCCTTGACAGCAACCGGGGAGCTGTTTTTT
NA,TRBJ2-2,TRBV30,NA,CAWLDTGELFF,TGTGCCTGGCTAGACACCGGGGAGCTGTTTTTT
NA,TRBJ2-1,TRBV9,TRBD2,CASRPPGLAENEQFF,TGTGCCAGCAGGCCTCCGGGACTAGCTGAAAATGAGCAGTTCTTC
NA,TRBJ2-2,TRBV19,NA,CASSIDGRESGELFF,TGTGCCAGTAGTATAGATGGCAGGGAGTCCGGGGAGCTGTTTTTT
NA,TRBJ1-3,TRBV5-1,NA,CASSLRQATGNTIYF,TGCGCCAGCAGCTTAAGACAGGCGACGGGAAACACCATATATTTT
NA,TRBJ2-1,TRBV27,NA,CASRFRDFLFF,TGTGCCAGCCGCTTCCGGGACTTCCTCTTCTTC
once,TRBJ2-3,TRBV5-4,NA,CASSFGGASGDTQYF,TGTGCCAGCAGCTTTGGGGGGGCCAGTGGAGATACGCAGTATTTT
NA,TRBJ2-3,TRBV28,NA,CASSFDIGLSIPTDTQYF,TGTGCCAGCAGTTTCGATATAGGACTCTCGATACCCACAGATACGCAGTATTTT
few,TRBJ1-1,TRBV28,NA,CASSLGRTEAFF,TGTGCCAGCAGTTTAGGCAGGACTGAAGCTTTCTTT
NA,TRBJ1-1,TRBV11-2,NA,CASSLAGIKAFF,TGTGCCAGCAGCTTAGCAGGGATCAAAGCTTTCTTT
NA,TRBJ1-4,TRBV5-1,NA,CASSLGPGTGEKLFF,TGCGCCAGCAGCTTGGGGCCAGGCACCGGTGAAAAACTGTTTTTT
NA,TRBJ1-1,TRBV12-5,NA,CASIGGWDTEAFF,TGTGCTAGTATCGGGGGCTGGGACACTGAAGCTTTCTTT
NA,TRBJ2-5,TRBV7-2,TRBD2,CASSLGGLAGGMETQYF,TGTGCCAGCAGCCTAGGAGGACTAGCGGGAGGAATGGAGACCCAGTACTTC
NA,TRBJ2-7,TRBV4-3,NA,CASSQEGLRPNEQYF,TGCGCCAGCAGCCAAGAAGGTCTACGGCCTAACGAGCAGTACTTC
NA,TRBJ2-7,TRBV7-3,TRBD1,CASSSGQVTYEQYF,TGTGCCAGCAGCTCGGGACAGGTAACCTACGAGCAGTACTTC
once,TRBJ1-1,TRBV20-1,NA,CSASRGAEAFF,TGCAGTGCTAGTCGGGGGGCTGAAGCTTTCTTT
NA,TRBJ1-1,TRBV5-1,TRBD1,CASTRTGPGTEAFF,TGCGCCAGCACCCGGACAGGGCCGGGCACTGAAGCTTTCTTT
NA,TRBJ2-5,TRBV6-5,NA,CASTGDGRKTQYF,TGTGCCAGCACGGGGGATGGGAGGAAGACCCAGTACTTC
NA,TRBJ2-7,TRBV27,NA,CASREGGGYEQYF,TGTGCCAGCAGAGAAGGGGGGGGCTACGAGCAGTACTTC
NA,TRBJ2-1,TRBV27,TRBD2,CASSLLPGLGTYNEQFF,TGTGCCAGCAGTCTACTACCGGGACTAGGAACCTACAATGAGCAGTTCTTC
NA,TRBJ2-5,TRBV30,TRBD2,CAWETSGQQETQYF,TGTGCCTGGGAGACTAGCGGGCAGCAAGAGACCCAGTACTTC
NA,TRBJ2-7,TRBV25-1,NA,CASRSGSLYEQYF,TGTGCCAGCAGATCGGGGTCCCTCTACGAGCAGTACTTC
NA,TRBJ2-3,TRBV9,TRBD1,CASSSGQGAWDTQYF,TGTGCCAGCAGCTCGGGACAGGGGGCTTGGGATACGCAGTATTTT
NA,TRBJ2-7,TRBV5-1,NA,CASSLTEYEQYF,TGCGCCAGCAGCTTGACTGAGTACGAGCAGTACTTC